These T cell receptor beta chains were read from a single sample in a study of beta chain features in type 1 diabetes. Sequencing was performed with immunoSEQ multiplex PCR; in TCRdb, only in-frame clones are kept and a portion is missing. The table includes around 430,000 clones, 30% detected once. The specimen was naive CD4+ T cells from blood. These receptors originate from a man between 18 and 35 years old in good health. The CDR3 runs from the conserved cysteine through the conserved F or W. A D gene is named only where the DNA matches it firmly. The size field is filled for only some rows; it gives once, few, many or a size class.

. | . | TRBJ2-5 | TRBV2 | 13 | CASSDSGQETQYF
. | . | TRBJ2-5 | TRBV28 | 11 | CASSGEETQYF
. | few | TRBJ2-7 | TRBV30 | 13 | CAGTLDRTYEQYF
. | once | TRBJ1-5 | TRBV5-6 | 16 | CASSPGGLYSNQPQHF
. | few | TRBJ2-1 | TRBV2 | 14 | CASSADSIYNEQFF
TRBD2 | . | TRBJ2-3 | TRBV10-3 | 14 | CAISEEAGGDTQYF
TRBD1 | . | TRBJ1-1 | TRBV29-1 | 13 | CSGRQGWNTEAFF
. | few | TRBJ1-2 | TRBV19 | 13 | CASSILLGIGYTF
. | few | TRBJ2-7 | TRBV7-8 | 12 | CASSFRADEQYF
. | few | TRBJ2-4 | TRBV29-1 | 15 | CSVVEGAGSKNIQYF
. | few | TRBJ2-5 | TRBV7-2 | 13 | CASSSRGRETQYF
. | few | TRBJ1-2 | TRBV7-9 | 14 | CASSLGGQNYGYTF
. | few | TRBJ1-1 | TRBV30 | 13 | CAWSGRPNTEAFF
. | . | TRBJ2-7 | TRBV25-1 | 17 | CASSEYLRDGVFDEQYF
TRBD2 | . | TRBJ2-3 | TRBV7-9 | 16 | CASSSRLAGVKDTQYF
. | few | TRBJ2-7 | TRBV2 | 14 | CASSYYRVTYEQYF
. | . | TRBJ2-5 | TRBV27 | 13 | CASSLRYQETQYF
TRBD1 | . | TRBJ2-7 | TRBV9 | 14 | CASSVSGQSYEQYF
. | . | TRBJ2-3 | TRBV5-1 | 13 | CASSPGPGDTQYF
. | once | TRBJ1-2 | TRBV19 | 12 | CASRTQLYGYTF
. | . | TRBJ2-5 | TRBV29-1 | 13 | CSVDAGGGETQYF
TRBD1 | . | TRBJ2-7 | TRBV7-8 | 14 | CASSLGQGTYEQYF
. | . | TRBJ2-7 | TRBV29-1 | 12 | CSVERGGYEQYF
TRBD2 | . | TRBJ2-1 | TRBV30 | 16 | CAWSVASGRPDNEQFF
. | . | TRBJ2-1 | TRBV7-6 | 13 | CASSSSSYNEQFF
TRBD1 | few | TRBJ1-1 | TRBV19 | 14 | CASSWTGMNTEAFF